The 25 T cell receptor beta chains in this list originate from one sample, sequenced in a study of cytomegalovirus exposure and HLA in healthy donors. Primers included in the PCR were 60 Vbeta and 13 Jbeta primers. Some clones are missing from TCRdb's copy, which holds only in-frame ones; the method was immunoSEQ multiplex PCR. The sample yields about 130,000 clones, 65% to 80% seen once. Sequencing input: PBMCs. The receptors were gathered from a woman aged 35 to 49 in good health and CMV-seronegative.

The CDR3 sequence: CASRQAATPNTEAFF. The CDR3 DNA reads TGTGCCAGCAGGCAAGCCGCAACTCCGAACACTGAAGCTTTCTTT. The rearrangement joins TRBV5-4 to TRBJ1-1; D not certain. The CDR3 is 15 residues long. From germline, CDR1 is SGHNT and CDR2 YYREEE (reference sequence). V was pared by 5 bases and J by 1 base, with 15 bases between.

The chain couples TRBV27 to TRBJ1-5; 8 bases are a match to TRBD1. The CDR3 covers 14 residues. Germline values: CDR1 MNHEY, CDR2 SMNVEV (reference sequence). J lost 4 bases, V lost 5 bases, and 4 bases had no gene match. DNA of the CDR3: TGTGCCAGCAGTAGGGGACAGGCAAATCAGCCCCAGCATTTT. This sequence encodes CASSRGQANQPQHF.

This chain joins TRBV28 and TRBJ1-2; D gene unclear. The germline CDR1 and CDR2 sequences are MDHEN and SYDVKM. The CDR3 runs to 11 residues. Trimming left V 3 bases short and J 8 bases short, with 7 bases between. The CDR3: CASSFDQGYTF. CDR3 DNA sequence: TGTGCCAGCAGTTTTGATCAGGGCTACACCTTC.

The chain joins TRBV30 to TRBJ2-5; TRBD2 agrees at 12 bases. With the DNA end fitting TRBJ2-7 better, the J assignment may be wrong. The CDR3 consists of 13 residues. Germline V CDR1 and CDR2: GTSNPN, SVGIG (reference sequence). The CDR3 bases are TGTGCCTGGACTAGCGGGGGGGCCTACGAGCAGTACTTC. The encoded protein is CAWTSGGAYEQYF.

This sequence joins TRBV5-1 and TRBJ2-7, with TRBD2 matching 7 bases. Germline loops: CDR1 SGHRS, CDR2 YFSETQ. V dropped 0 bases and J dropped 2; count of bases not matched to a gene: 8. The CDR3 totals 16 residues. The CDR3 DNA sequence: TGCGCCAGCAGCTTGGACTTCGGGGGACTACCCTACGAGCAGTACTTC. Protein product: CASSLDFGGLPYEQYF.

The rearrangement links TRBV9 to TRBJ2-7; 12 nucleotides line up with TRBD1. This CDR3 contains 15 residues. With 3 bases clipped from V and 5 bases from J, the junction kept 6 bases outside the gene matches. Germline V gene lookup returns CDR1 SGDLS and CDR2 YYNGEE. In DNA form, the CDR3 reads TGTGCCAGCAGCGCTGGGACAGGGGGCGGGAACGAGCAGTACTTC. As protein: CASSAGTGGGNEQYF. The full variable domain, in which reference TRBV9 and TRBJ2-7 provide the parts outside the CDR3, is DSGVTQTPKHLITATGQRVTLRCSPRSGDLSVYWYQQSLDQGLQFLIQYYNGEERAKGNILERFSAQQFPDLHSELNLSSLELGDSALYFCASSAGTGGGNEQYFGPGTRLTVT.

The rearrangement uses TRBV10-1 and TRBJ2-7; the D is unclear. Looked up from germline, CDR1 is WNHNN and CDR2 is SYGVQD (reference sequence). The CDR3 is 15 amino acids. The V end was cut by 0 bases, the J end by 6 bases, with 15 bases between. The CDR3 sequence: CASSESRRRESEQYF. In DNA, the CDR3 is TGCGCCAGCAGTGAGTCTCGCAGGCGTGAGTCCGAGCAGTACTTC.

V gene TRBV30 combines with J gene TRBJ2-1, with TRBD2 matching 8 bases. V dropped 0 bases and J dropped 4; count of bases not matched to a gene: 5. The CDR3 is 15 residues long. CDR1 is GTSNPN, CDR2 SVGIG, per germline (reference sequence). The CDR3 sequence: CAWSVLTSGYNEQFF. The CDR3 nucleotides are TGTGCCTGGAGTGTATTAACTAGCGGATACAATGAGCAGTTCTTC.

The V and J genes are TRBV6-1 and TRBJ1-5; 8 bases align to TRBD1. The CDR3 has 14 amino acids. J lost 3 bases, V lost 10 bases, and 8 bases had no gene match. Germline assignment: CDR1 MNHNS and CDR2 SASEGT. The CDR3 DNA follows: TGTGCCACCACCAGACAGGGGAACAATCAGCCCCAGCATTTT. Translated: CATTRQGNNQPQHF.

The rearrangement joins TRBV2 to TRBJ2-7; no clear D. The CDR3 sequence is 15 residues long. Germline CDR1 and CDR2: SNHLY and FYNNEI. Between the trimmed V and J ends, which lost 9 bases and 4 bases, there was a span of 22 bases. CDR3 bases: TGTGCCAGTATTTACAAGCAGAAGGCGGCATACGAGCAGTACTTC. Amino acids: CASIYKQKAAYEQYF. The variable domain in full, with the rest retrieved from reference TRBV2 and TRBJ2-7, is EPEVTQTPSHQVTQMGQEVILRCVPISNHLYFYWYRQILGQKVEFLVSFYNNEISEKSEIFDDQFSVERPDGSNFTLKIRSTKLEDSAMYFCASIYKQKAAYEQYFGPGTRLTVT.

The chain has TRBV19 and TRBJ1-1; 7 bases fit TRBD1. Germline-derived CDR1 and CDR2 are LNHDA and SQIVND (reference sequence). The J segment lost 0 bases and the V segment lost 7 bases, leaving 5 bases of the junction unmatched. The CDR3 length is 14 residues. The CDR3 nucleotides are TGTGCCAGTACCTTACAGGGGATGAACACTGAAGCTTTCTTT. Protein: CASTLQGMNTEAFF.

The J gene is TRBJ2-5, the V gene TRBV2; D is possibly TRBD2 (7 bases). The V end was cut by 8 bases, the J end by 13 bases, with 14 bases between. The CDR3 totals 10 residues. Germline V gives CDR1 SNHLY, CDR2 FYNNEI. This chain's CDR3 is CASGGGLPYF. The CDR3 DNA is TGTGCCAGCGGGGGGGGCCTCCCGTACTTC. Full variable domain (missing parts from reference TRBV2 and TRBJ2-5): EPEVTQTPSHQVTQMGQEVILRCVPISNHLYFYWYRQILGQKVEFLVSFYNNEISEKSEIFDDQFSVERPDGSNFTLKIRSTKLEDSAMYFCASGGGLPYFGPGTRLLVL.

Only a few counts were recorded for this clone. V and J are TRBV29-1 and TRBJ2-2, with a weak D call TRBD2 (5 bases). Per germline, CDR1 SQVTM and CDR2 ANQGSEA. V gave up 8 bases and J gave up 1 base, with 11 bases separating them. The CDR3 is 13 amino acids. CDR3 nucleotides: TGCAGCTCCAACGGGGAGAACACCGGGGAGCTGTTTTTT. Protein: CSSNGENTGELFF.

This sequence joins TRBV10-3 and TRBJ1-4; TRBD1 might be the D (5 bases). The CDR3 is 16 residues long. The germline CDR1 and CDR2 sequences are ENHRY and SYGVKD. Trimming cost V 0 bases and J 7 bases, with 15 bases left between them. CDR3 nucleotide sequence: TGTGCCATCAGTGAGTCGATTGGGCAGGGTGGTGAAAAACTGTTTTTT. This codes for CAISESIGQGGEKLFF.

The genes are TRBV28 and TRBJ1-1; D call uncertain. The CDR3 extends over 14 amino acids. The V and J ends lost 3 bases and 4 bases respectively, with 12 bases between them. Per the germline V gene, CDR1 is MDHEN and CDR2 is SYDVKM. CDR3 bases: TGTGCCAGCAGTTTTGATTCGAGGGCCACTGAAGCTTTCTTT. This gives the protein CASSFDSRATEAFF.

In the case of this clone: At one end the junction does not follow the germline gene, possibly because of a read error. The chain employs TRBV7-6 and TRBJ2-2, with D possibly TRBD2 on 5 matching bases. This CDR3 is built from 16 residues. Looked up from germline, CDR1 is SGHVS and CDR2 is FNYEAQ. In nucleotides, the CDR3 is TGTGCCAGCAGCCCCACGCAGTCCGAGAACACCGGGAAGCTGTTTTTT. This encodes CASSPTQSENTGKLFF.

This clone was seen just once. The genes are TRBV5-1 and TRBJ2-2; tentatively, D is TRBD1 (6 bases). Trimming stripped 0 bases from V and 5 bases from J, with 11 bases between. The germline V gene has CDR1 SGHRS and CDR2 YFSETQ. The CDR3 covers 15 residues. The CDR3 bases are TGCGCCAGCAGCTTGGACGCAGGGGTGACCGGGGAGCTGTTTTTT. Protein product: CASSLDAGVTGELFF.

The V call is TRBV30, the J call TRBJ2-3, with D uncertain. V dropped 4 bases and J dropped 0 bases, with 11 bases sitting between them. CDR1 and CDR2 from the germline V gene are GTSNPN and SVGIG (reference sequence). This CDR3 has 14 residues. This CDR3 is CAWKGETSTDTQYF. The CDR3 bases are TGTGCCTGGAAAGGAGAAACGAGCACAGATACGCAGTATTTT.

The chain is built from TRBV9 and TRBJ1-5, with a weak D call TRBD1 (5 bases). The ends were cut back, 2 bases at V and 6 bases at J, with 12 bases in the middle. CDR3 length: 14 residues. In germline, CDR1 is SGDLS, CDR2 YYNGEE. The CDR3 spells CASSVSRAGQPQHF. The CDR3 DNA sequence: TGTGCCAGCAGCGTTTCCAGGGCAGGTCAGCCCCAGCATTTT.

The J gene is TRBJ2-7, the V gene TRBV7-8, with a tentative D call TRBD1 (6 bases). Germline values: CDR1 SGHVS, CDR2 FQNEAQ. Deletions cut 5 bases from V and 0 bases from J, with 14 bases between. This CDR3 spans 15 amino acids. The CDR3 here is CASSPQLDSSYEQYF. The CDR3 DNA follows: TGTGCCAGCAGCCCTCAATTGGACAGCTCCTACGAGCAGTACTTC.

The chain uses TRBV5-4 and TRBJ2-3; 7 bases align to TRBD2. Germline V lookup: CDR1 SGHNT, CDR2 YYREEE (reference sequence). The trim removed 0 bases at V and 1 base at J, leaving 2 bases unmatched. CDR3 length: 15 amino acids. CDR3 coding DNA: TGTGCCAGCAGCTTGGGCGGGAGTGGCACAGATACGCAGTATTTT. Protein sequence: CASSLGGSGTDTQYF.

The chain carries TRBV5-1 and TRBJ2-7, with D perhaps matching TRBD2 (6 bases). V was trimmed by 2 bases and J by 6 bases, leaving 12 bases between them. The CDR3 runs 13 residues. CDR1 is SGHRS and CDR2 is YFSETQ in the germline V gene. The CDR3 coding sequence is TGCGCCAGCAGCTTCCCACAGGAGGGCGAGCAGTACTTC. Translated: CASSFPQEGEQYF.

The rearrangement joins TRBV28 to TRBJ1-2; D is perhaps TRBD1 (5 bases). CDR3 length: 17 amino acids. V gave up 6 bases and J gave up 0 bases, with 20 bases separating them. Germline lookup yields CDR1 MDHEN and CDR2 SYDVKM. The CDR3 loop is CASSPSTAQDSNYGYTF. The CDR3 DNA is TGTGCCAGCAGCCCCTCGACAGCTCAGGATTCTAACTATGGCTACACCTTC.

The CDR3 DNA is TGTGCCAGCAGCTTACAGCACAGGGGAAGCGAGCAGTACTTC. This sequence encodes CASSLQHRGSEQYF. The V gene is TRBV11-1, the J gene TRBJ2-7; 7 bases map to TRBD1. This CDR3 region has 14 residues. J gave up 6 bases and V 2 bases, and 7 bases lay outside the gene matches. Per the germline V gene, CDR1 is SGHAT and CDR2 is FQDESV (reference sequence).

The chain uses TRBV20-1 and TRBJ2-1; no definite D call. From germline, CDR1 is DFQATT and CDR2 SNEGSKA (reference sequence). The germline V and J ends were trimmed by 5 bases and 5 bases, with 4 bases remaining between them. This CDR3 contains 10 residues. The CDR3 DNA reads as TGCAGTGCTTCAGACAATGAGCAGTTCTTC. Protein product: CSASDNEQFF.